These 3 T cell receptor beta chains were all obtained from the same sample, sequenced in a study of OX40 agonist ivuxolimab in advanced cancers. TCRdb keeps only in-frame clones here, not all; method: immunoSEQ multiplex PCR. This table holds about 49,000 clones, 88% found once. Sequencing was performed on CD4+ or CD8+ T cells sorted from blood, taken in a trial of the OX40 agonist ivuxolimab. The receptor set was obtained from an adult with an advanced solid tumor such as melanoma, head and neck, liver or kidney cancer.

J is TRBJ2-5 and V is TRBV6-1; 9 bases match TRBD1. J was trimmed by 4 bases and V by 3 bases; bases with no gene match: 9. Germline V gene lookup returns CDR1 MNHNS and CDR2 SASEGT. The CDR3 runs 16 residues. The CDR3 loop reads CASSDHRDRVTETQYF. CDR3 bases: TGTGCCAGCAGTGATCATCGGGACAGGGTTACAGAGACCCAGTACTTC.

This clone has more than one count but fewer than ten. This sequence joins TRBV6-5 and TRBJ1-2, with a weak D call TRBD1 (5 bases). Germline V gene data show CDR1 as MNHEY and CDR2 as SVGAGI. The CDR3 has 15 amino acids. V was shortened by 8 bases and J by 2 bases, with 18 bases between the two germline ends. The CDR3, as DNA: TGTGCCAGCCATAGTACCGGCGGGGGGAACTATGGCTACACCTTC. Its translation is CASHSTGGGNYGYTF.

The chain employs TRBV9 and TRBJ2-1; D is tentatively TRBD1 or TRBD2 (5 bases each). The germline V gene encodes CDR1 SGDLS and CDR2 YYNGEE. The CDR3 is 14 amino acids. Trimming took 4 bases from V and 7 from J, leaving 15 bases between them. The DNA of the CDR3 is TGTGCCAGCAGCTCGGAGAGGGGTAGGAATGAGCAGTTCTTC. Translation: CASSSERGRNEQFF.